These T cell receptor beta chains were read from a single sample in a study of T cells in tumors after PD-1 blockade. Assay: immunoSEQ multiplex PCR; the TCRdb copy retains only in-frame clones and omits some. The sample holds 7,500 to 9,000 clones; 50% to 65% are singletons and the top ten take 4.5% to 5%. The sequencing used tumor tissue, collected after anti-PD-1 treatment. The receptors originated from a human donor with basal cell carcinoma. The CDR3 runs from the conserved cysteine through the conserved F or W. D genes are given only for firm matches. Size is omitted from some rows. Given values are once, few, many or a class for expanded clones.

D	J	V	size	length	CDR3	DNA
NA	TRBJ1-5	TRBV19	medium-sized	14	CASCREHRNQPQHF	TGTGCCAGTTGCCGGGAGCACCGCAATCAGCCCCAGCATTTT
TRBD1	TRBJ2-5	TRBV6-6	NA	14	CASSYSGDRVYQYF	TGTGCCAGCAGTTACTCGGGGGACAGGGTGTACCAGTACTTC
TRBD1	TRBJ1-4	TRBV15	NA	18	CATSTRRDRGRANEKLFF	TGTGCCACCAGTACCCGCCGGGACAGGGGGAGAGCTAATGAAAAACTGTTTTTT
TRBD2	TRBJ2-1	TRBV2	few	16	CASSPPGLAGRNEQFF	TGTGCCAGCAGCCCTCCGGGACTAGCGGGGCGGAATGAGCAGTTCTTC
TRBD1	TRBJ1-2	TRBV6-5	few	13	CASGTRDRGGYTF	TGTGCCAGCGGAACCCGGGACAGGGGTGGCTACACCTTC
NA	TRBJ1-1	TRBV30	few	15	CACRSGNLKNTEAFF	TGTGCCTGTCGTTCAGGGAACCTAAAGAACACTGAAGCTTTCTTT
NA	TRBJ1-2	TRBV27	NA	13	CASRPTGLNGYTF	TGTGCCAGCAGGCCGACAGGATTGAATGGCTACACCTTC
NA	TRBJ2-3	TRBV30	NA	17	CAWSLGMLSWGTDTQYF	TGTGCCTGGAGTCTAGGCATGCTGTCGTGGGGCACAGATACGCAGTATTTT
NA	TRBJ1-1	TRBV14	NA	15	CASSLSRTVNTEAFF	TGTGCCAGCAGCCTCAGTAGGACGGTGAACACTGAAGCTTTCTTT
NA	TRBJ2-7	TRBV5-6	NA	13	CASSLDGIYEQYF	TGTGCCAGCAGCTTGGATGGGATCTACGAGCAGTACTTC
NA	TRBJ1-1	TRBV6-6	NA	15	CASSGWQTMNTEAFF	TGTGCCAGCAGTGGGTGGCAGACCATGAACACTGAAGCTTTCTTT
NA	TRBJ1-2	TRBV6-5	few	14	CASSRHGNNYGYTF	TGTGCCAGCAGTCGGCATGGGAATAACTATGGCTACACCTTC
TRBD1	TRBJ1-1	TRBV6-5	NA	12	CASNGDSFEAFF	TGTGCCAGCAACGGGGACAGCTTTGAAGCTTTCTTT
TRBD1	TRBJ1-1	TRBV12-3/TRBV12-4	NA	11	CASSPGGSAFF	TGTGCCAGCAGCCCAGGGGGCTCAGCTTTCTTT
NA	TRBJ1-2	TRBV30	NA	12	CAWTRARGGYTF	TGTGCCTGGACCAGGGCCCGAGGGGGCTACACCTTC
NA	TRBJ1-2	TRBV6-6	NA	14	CASSSSGVNYGYTF	TGTGCCAGCAGTTCGTCGGGGGTAAACTATGGCTACACCTTC
NA	TRBJ2-7	TRBV7-8	NA	12	CASSWTTYEQYF	TGTGCCAGCAGCTGGACAACCTACGAGCAGTACTTC
NA	TRBJ1-3	TRBV5-6	NA	15	CASSLGDGSGNTIYF	TGTGCCAGCAGCTTGGGGGACGGCTCTGGAAACACCATATATTTT
NA	TRBJ2-7	TRBV3-1/TRBV3-2	NA	15	CASSQGDKISYEQYF	TGTGCCAGCAGCCAAGGGGACAAGATCTCCTACGAGCAGTACTTC
NA	TRBJ2-4	TRBV4-1	NA	15	CASSQIALAKNIQYF	TGCGCCAGCAGCCAAATAGCACTAGCCAAAAACATTCAGTACTTC
NA	TRBJ1-6	TRBV14	few	13	CASSPGRNSPLHF	TGTGCCAGCAGCCCAGGAAGGAATTCACCCCTCCACTTT
NA	TRBJ1-1	TRBV5-1	few	13	CASRGRLNTEAFF	TGCGCCAGCAGAGGCAGGTTGAACACTGAAGCTTTCTTT
TRBD1	TRBJ2-6	TRBV4-2	NA	18	CASSLRGQGASGANVLTF	TGTGCCAGCAGCCTTAGAGGACAGGGGGCATCGGGGGCCAACGTCCTGACTTTC
TRBD2	TRBJ2-7	TRBV7-9	NA	13	CASSRWGGYEQYF	TGTGCCAGCAGCAGATGGGGGGGCTACGAGCAGTACTTC
NA	TRBJ2-1	TRBV19	NA	11	CASSRGVEQFF	TGTGCCAGTAGCCGGGGAGTTGAGCAGTTCTTC
TRBD2	TRBJ2-5	TRBV3-1/TRBV3-2	few	14	CASSLGLARETQYF	TGTGCCAGCAGCCTGGGACTAGCCCGAGAGACCCAGTACTTC
TRBD1	TRBJ2-7	TRBV10-1	NA	13	CASSGTGPYEQYF	TGCGCCAGCAGCGGGACAGGACCCTACGAGCAGTACTTC
NA	TRBJ2-2	TRBV29-1	once	13	CSVEELTPGELFF	TGCAGCGTTGAAGAACTTACGCCCGGGGAGCTGTTTTTT
TRBD2	TRBJ2-2	TRBV7-8	NA	15	CASSMREGMAGELFF	TGTGCCAGCAGTATGCGGGAGGGAATGGCCGGGGAGCTGTTTTTT
TRBD1	TRBJ1-2	TRBV3-1/TRBV3-2	NA	16	CASSQASPTGGYGYTF	TGTGCCAGCAGCCAAGCAAGTCCGACAGGGGGCTATGGCTACACCTTC
NA	TRBJ1-2	TRBV4-1	NA	15	CASSQVPGNRGGYTF	TGCGCCAGCAGCCAAGTCCCAGGGAATCGGGGTGGCTACACCTTC